Presented here are 30 T cell receptor beta chains from one specimen sequenced in a study of T cell responses to AZD1222 COVID-19 vaccine. Here immunoSEQ multiplex PCR was the method, and the copy in TCRdb shows in-frame clones only, minus some. This sample has roughly 180,000 clones; around 90% occur once, and the top ten carry about 3%. The material sequenced was peripheral blood, taken on day 0 of AZD1222 vaccination. The source of these receptors is an adult in good health.

The gene calls are TRBV19 and TRBJ1-2; weak D call: TRBD1 (5 bases). The CDR3 spans 14 residues. CDR1 is LNHDA and CDR2 is SQIVND in the germline V gene (reference sequence). V was pared by 2 bases and J by 4 bases, with 11 bases between. The CDR3 sequence: CASSIFGGSYGYTF. CDR3 sequence (DNA): TGTGCCAGTAGTATATTCGGGGGGTCCTATGGCTACACCTTC.

V gene TRBV7-2 combines with J gene TRBJ1-2; D perhaps matches TRBD1 (5 bases). Deletions cut 5 bases from V and 8 bases from J, with 15 bases between. Germline V lookup: CDR1 SGHTA, CDR2 FQGNSA. The CDR3 spans 13 residues. In nucleotides, the CDR3 is TGTGCCAGCAGCGTCACCACGAGGGGCGGCTACACCTTC. Translation: CASSVTTRGGYTF.

V is TRBV18 and J is TRBJ2-3, with 10 bases fitting TRBD1. The CDR3 is made up of 15 amino acids. Germline CDR1 reads KGHSH; CDR2 reads LQKENI. Trimming at V came to 5 bases and at J to 1 base, leaving 3 bases not matched to a gene. Written as DNA, the CDR3 is TGTGCCAGCTCATTCGGACAGGGGGGCACAGATACGCAGTATTTT. Translated, it gives CASSFGQGGTDTQYF.

J is TRBJ2-7 and V is TRBV10-3; D remains ambiguous. The germline gives CDR1 ENHRY, CDR2 SYGVKD. V was shortened by 2 bases and J by 5 bases, with 7 bases between the two germline ends. CDR3 length: 12 amino acids. CDR3: CAISEATNEQYF. CDR3 nucleotides: TGTGCCATCAGTGAGGCCACCAACGAGCAGTACTTC.

The chain recombines TRBV5-5 with TRBJ1-5; 7 positions match TRBD1. Germline CDR1 reads SGHKS; CDR2 reads YYEKEE (reference sequence). V lost 0 bases and J lost 0; bases outside the gene matches: 3. The CDR3 contains 16 residues. The CDR3 region has the DNA TGTGCCAGCAGCTTGGTAGGGGGCTATAGCAATCAGCCCCAGCATTTT. Encoded protein: CASSLVGGYSNQPQHF.

The chain uses TRBV6-2 or TRBV6-3 and TRBJ1-5; no reliable D call. This CDR3 is built from 15 residues. Deletions cut 0 bases from V and 7 bases from J, with 13 bases between. In germline, CDR1 is MNHEY, CDR2 SVGEGT. The CDR3 is CASSYSGRAGQPQHF. CDR3 bases: TGTGCCAGCAGTTACTCTGGACGGGCGGGGCAGCCCCAGCATTTT.

This clone was counted a single time. The V call is TRBV27, the J call TRBJ2-7, with D unresolved. Germline V gene data show CDR1 as MNHEY and CDR2 as SMNVEV (reference sequence). Trimming left V 0 bases short and J 4 bases short, with 13 bases between. The CDR3 extends over 15 amino acids. The CDR3 DNA sequence: TGTGCCAGCAGTTTATCGCCTTGGAGTAGGTACGAGCAGTACTTC. It codes for CASSLSPWSRYEQYF.

V and J are TRBV6-5 and TRBJ2-7, with a weak D call TRBD1 (6 bases). Looked up from germline, CDR1 is MNHEY and CDR2 is SVGAGI. V was shortened by 6 bases and J by 3 bases, with 6 bases between the two germline ends. This CDR3 has 11 residues. The CDR3 reads CASRQGYEQYF. DNA of the CDR3: TGTGCCAGCAGACAGGGCTACGAGCAGTACTTC.

The rearrangement uses TRBV27 and TRBJ2-7, with unresolved D. Trimming took 5 bases from V and 3 from J, leaving 8 bases between them. Looked up from germline, CDR1 is MNHEY and CDR2 is SMNVEV (reference sequence). The CDR3 spans 12 residues. In DNA, the CDR3 is TGTGCCAGCAGTCGCGACCTCTACGAGCAGTACTTC. It is translated as CASSRDLYEQYF.

This sequence joins TRBV6-5 and TRBJ2-7; D is possibly TRBD1 (5 bases). The CDR3 length is 14 residues. CDR1 is MNHEY and CDR2 is SVGAGI in the germline V gene. V lost 2 bases and J lost 4, with 12 bases in between. The CDR3: CASSYGQGVYEQYF. The CDR3 DNA reads as TGTGCCAGCAGTTACGGGCAGGGTGTTTACGAGCAGTACTTC.

The chain's CDR3 is CASSFRGASGTYEQYF. DNA for the CDR3: TGTGCCAGCAGCTTCCGAGGGGCTAGCGGTACCTACGAGCAGTACTTC. This sequence joins TRBV7-2 and TRBJ2-7; 7 nucleotides align to TRBD2. This CDR3 region has 16 residues. The V segment lost 3 bases and the J segment 2 bases; nucleotides outside the gene matches: 10. The germline CDR1 and CDR2 sequences are SGHTA and FQGNSA.

The chain recombines TRBV11-2 with TRBJ1-1, with D maybe TRBD1 (5 bases). V was clipped by 0 bases and J by 10 bases, with 15 bases between them. The CDR3 runs to 14 residues. Germline CDR1 is SGHAT and CDR2 is FQNNGV. As DNA, the CDR3 is TGTGCCAGCAGCTTAGATGCAGGGTCCCGGGGAGCTTTCTTT. This sequence encodes CASSLDAGSRGAFF.

The CDR3 DNA reads TGTGCTACTTCCTCGGACGGAATGTCGGAGACCCAGTACTTC. The encoded protein is CATSSDGMSETQYF. The chain joins TRBV19 to TRBJ2-5; D unresolved. The germline V gene encodes CDR1 LNHDA and CDR2 SQIVND (reference sequence). This CDR3 has 14 residues.

The chain carries TRBV7-3 and TRBJ1-3; D is unclear. V shed 8 bases and J shed 0 bases, with 11 bases lying between them. From germline, CDR1 is SGHTA and CDR2 FQGTGA. The CDR3 is 14 residues long. The CDR3 here is CASRAGPSGNTIYF. The CDR3 nucleotides read TGTGCCAGCCGGGCAGGACCCTCTGGAAACACCATATATTTT.

A single count supports this clone. The V gene is TRBV6-5, the J gene TRBJ1-2, with 8 bases identical to TRBD1. From germline, CDR1 is MNHEY and CDR2 SVGAGI. This CDR3 is built from 14 residues. Losses at the gene ends were 6 bases for V and 3 bases for J; bases not matched to a gene: 6. This CDR3 reads CASSRGQGDYGYTF. The CDR3 nucleotides are TGTGCCAGCAGCCGCGGACAGGGAGACTATGGCTACACCTTC.

Points on this clone: The sample has other DNA sequences that encode this CDR3 too. The CDR3 DNA follows: TGTGCCAGCAGCTTCCTAGCGGGAGGAACAGATACGCAGTATTTT. Translation gives CASSFLAGGTDTQYF. The chain employs TRBV11-2 and TRBJ2-3; TRBD2 aligns across 11 bases. V shed 3 bases and J 3 bases; nucleotides not matched to a gene: 2. CDR3 size: 15 residues. Germline lookup yields CDR1 SGHAT and CDR2 FQNNGV.

This chain connects TRBV5-1 to TRBJ1-4; D gene ambiguous. There are 15 residues in the CDR3. Germline V gene lookup returns CDR1 SGHRS and CDR2 YFSETQ. Trimming pared 0 bases from V and 4 bases from J, leaving 10 bases between. This CDR3 reads CASSLEGRYNEKLFF. The CDR3 nucleotides are TGCGCCAGCAGCTTGGAAGGGCGGTATAATGAAAAACTGTTTTTT.

The V and J genes are TRBV20-1 and TRBJ2-2; 7 bases line up with TRBD1. The CDR3 length is 15 residues. Trimming at V came to 3 bases and at J to 7 bases, leaving 11 bases not matched to a gene. Germline-derived CDR1 and CDR2 are DFQATT and SNEGSKA (reference sequence). The CDR3 loop reads CSASPRQGAGGELFF. The CDR3 DNA follows: TGCAGTGCTAGTCCGAGACAGGGTGCCGGCGGGGAGCTGTTTTTT.

The chain combines TRBV2 with TRBJ2-3; either TRBD1 or TRBD2 may supply D (7 bases each). With 9 bases removed from V and 4 bases from J, the gap between germline ends came to 14 bases. The CDR3 totals 13 residues. From germline, CDR1 is SNHLY and CDR2 FYNNEI. The CDR3 bases are TGTGCCAGTTTCAGGGGGGGCGCAGATACGCAGTATTTT. Translated: CASFRGGADTQYF.

CDR3 sequence (DNA): TGTGCCAGCAGGACACAGAACTACGAGCAGTACTTC. Residues: CASRTQNYEQYF. The chain couples TRBV6-5 to TRBJ2-7, with unresolved D. The CDR3 sequence is 12 residues long. CDR1 is MNHEY and CDR2 is SVGAGI in the germline V gene. V dropped 6 bases and J dropped 3 bases, with 9 bases sitting between them.

This chain connects TRBV6-1 to TRBJ1-2, with 8 bases that match TRBD1. The CDR3 has 15 amino acids. Trimming cost V 2 bases and J 5 bases; bases outside gene matches: 7. The germline V gene has CDR1 MNHNS and CDR2 SASEGT. The CDR3 DNA sequence: TGTGCCAGCAGTGAACTCCGGGACAGGTCTTATGGCTACACCTTC. Its translation is CASSELRDRSYGYTF.

The J gene is TRBJ1-1, the V gene TRBV2; D not certain. V shed 9 bases and J shed 0 bases, with 11 bases lying between them. The germline V gene has CDR1 SNHLY and CDR2 FYNNEI. The CDR3 extends over 13 amino acids. The CDR3 sequence: CASKPSLNTEAFF. In nucleotides, the CDR3 is TGTGCCAGTAAGCCCTCCTTGAACACTGAAGCTTTCTTT.

The chain joins TRBV7-6 to TRBJ2-7, with TRBD1 matching over 7 bases. Germline CDR1 reads SGHVS; CDR2 reads FNYEAQ. V gave up 5 bases and J gave up 1 base; unmatched junction bases: 8. The CDR3 is made up of 15 amino acids. This chain's CDR3 is CASSPQQGLSYEQYF. CDR3 bases: TGTGCCAGCAGCCCGCAACAGGGGCTGTCCTACGAGCAGTACTTC.

This clone was counted a single time. This chain joins TRBV4-1 and TRBJ1-4; no definite D call. The CDR3 is 16 residues long. Germline assignment: CDR1 MGHRA and CDR2 YSYEKL. The V end lost 1 base, the J end lost 7 bases, and 16 bases lay between the germline ends. The CDR3 DNA is TGCGCCAGCAGCCAAGGACTGGGTCCTTGGGGTGAAAAACTGTTTTTT. Residues: CASSQGLGPWGEKLFF.

Notes on this clone: Additional DNA sequences in this sample encode the identical CDR3. The chain links TRBV5-1 to TRBJ1-1; weak D call: TRBD1 (5 bases). This CDR3 spans 14 amino acids. The germline gives CDR1 SGHRS, CDR2 YFSETQ. V was pared by 2 bases and J by 1 base, with 9 bases between. In DNA, the CDR3 is TGCGCCAGCAGCTTCGGGACCGCGAACACTGAAGCTTTCTTT. As protein: CASSFGTANTEAFF. Supplemented by reference TRBV5-1 and TRBJ1-1, the full variable domain reads KAGVTQTPRYLIKTRGQQVTLSCSPISGHRSVSWYQQTPGQGLQFLFEYFSETQRNKGNFPGRFSGRQFSNSRSEMNVSTLELGDSALYLCASSFGTANTEAFFGQGTRLTVV.

This clone is a singleton in its sample. The chain employs TRBV30 and TRBJ2-7; the D gene could be TRBD1 or TRBD2 (5 bases each). Germline values: CDR1 GTSNPN, CDR2 SVGIG (reference sequence). The germline V and J ends were trimmed by 3 bases and 8 bases, with 17 bases remaining between them. The CDR3 is 13 amino acids. The CDR3 DNA sequence: TGTGCCTGGAGCGGAGTCACGGGGCCAAAGCAGTACTTC. Translation: CAWSGVTGPKQYF.

The CDR3, as DNA: TGTGCCTGGGCACGAAATCAGGGGACTGAAGCTTTCTTT. Translation gives CAWARNQGTEAFF. This chain links TRBV30 with TRBJ1-1; maybe TRBD1 (6 bases). Germline values: CDR1 GTSNPN, CDR2 SVGIG (reference sequence). The length of the CDR3 is 13 residues. V lost 5 bases, J lost 5 bases, and 15 bases lay in between.

This clone was found once. This chain links TRBV19 with TRBJ2-2; TRBD2 matches 13 bases. Germline values: CDR1 LNHDA, CDR2 SQIVND (reference sequence). The CDR3 totals 17 residues. V shed 5 bases and J 8 bases; nucleotides not matched to a gene: 11. CDR3 DNA: TGTGCCAGTAGTCCCGCCGGGACTAGCGGGATAAAAGGGGAGCTGTTTTTT. Translated, it gives CASSPAGTSGIKGELFF.

The chain has TRBV28 and TRBJ1-1, with D unclear. With 4 bases removed from V and 9 bases from J, the gap between germline ends came to 15 bases. This CDR3 contains 13 residues. Per the germline V gene, CDR1 is MDHEN and CDR2 is SYDVKM. This chain's CDR3 is CASSSANPIKAFF. The DNA of the CDR3 is TGTGCCAGCAGTTCCGCCAACCCCATAAAAGCTTTCTTT.

The chain is built from TRBV4-1 and TRBJ1-3; D unclear. The CDR3 is made up of 17 amino acids. Germline V gene lookup returns CDR1 MGHRA and CDR2 YSYEKL. V was clipped by 0 bases and J by 2 bases, with 14 bases between them. CDR3 DNA sequence: TGCGCCAGCAGCCAAGATCGGAGAGGATATGCTGGAAACACCATATATTTT. Residues: CASSQDRRGYAGNTIYF.